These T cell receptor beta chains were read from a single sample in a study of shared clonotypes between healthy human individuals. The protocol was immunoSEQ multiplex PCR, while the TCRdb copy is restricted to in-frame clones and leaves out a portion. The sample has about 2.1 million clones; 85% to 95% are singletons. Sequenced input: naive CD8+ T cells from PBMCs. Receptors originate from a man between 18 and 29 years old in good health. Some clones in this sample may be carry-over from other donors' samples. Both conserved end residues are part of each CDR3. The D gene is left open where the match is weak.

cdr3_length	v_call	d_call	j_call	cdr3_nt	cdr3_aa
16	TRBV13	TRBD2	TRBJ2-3	TGTGCCAGCAGCCAACTACGGGAGGGCCAGTGGGATACGCAGTATTTT	CASSQLREGQWDTQYF
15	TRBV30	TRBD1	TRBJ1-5	TGTGCCTGGAGGCCCGGGACAGGGGGAAATCAGCCCCAGCATTTT	CAWRPGTGGNQPQHF
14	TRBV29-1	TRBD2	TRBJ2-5	TGCAGCGCCCTAATAGCGGGGAACCAAGAGACCCAGTACTTC	CSALIAGNQETQYF
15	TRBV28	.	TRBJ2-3	TGTGCCAGCGGCCGGGCAATTGCTAGCACAGATACGCAGTATTTT	CASGRAIASTDTQYF
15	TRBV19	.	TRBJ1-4	TGTGCCAGTAGTCATCCCCGGGGAGTAGATAAAAAACTGTTTTTT	CASSHPRGVDKKLFF
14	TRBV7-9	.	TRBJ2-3	TGTGCCAGCACCGATCGAGGGGCCGCAGATACGCAGTATTTT	CASTDRGAADTQYF
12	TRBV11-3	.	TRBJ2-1	TGTGCCAGCAGCTCTCGGGACAATGAGCAGTTCTTC	CASSSRDNEQFF
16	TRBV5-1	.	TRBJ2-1	TGCGCCAGCAGCTTGGACGGCGGATACTCCTACAATGAGCAGTTCTTC	CASSLDGGYSYNEQFF
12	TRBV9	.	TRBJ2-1	TGTGCCAGCAGCCCCCGACAGAATGAGCAGTTCTTC	CASSPRQNEQFF
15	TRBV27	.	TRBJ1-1	TGTGCCAGCAGCAGAGGGGGGTTTTTCGGCACTGAAGCTTTCTTT	CASSRGGFFGTEAFF
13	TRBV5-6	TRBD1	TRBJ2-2	TGTGCCACCCGGACAGGGTATGCCGGGGAGCTGTTTTTT	CATRTGYAGELFF
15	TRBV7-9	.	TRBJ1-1	TGTGCCAGCAGCTCCCGACAGGAATTGAACACTGAAGCTTTCTTT	CASSSRQELNTEAFF
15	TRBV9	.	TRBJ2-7	TGTGCCAGCAGCCCTACCGAGAAGGGCTCCTACGAGCAGTACTTC	CASSPTEKGSYEQYF
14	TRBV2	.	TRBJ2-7	TGTGCCAGCAGTGATGAGGGGTTGGCCTACGAGCAGTACTTC	CASSDEGLAYEQYF